This TCR beta chain was identified during a study of blood T cells in healthy people across ages. Study-wide results and limits: Unknown donor CMV status possibly confounded expanded clonotype changes. A roughly linear age-dependent decrease characterized TCR beta diversity per million T cells.

The second PCR ran roughly 6 to 11 cycles with a sample-barcoded 5' primer and J-beta primers. A 12-random-nucleotide template-switch adaptor tagged each cDNA molecule. TCRdb reprocessed the 5' RACE reads via MiXCR and lists one record per CDR3 protein. This table has hundreds of thousands of distinct CDR3 sequences, 35% to 45% appearing once. This CDR3 has 12 amino acids. V was cut by 0 bases and J by 11 bases, with 13 bases left in between. Germline V CDR1 and CDR2: SQVTM, ANQGSEA. This clonotype was counted at least ten times. Its antigen remains unknown. Total RNA extracted from each sample amounted to at least 6 micrograms.

This receptor was taken from a woman aged 55-69 years in good health. This chain connects TRBV29-1 to TRBJ2-5; D is perhaps TRBD2 (5 bases). What was sequenced was blood. DNA for the CDR3: TGCAGCGTTGAAGAGGAAAGGAGGCAGCAGTACTTC. The encoded protein is CSVEEERRQQYF.